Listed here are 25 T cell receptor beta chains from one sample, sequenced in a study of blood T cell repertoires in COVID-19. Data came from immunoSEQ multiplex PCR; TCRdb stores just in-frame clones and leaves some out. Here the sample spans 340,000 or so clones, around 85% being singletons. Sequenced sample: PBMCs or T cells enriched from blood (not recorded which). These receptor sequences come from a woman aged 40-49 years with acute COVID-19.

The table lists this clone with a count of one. The CDR3 nucleotides are TGTGCCAGCAGCTTGGTCAGTACCAACTATGGCTACACCTTC. This translates into CASSLVSTNYGYTF. The chain employs TRBV5-6 and TRBJ1-2; D not certain. With 0 bases removed from V and 2 bases from J, the gap between germline ends came to 8 bases. CDR3 length: 14 residues. Germline assignment: CDR1 SGHDT and CDR2 YYEEEE.

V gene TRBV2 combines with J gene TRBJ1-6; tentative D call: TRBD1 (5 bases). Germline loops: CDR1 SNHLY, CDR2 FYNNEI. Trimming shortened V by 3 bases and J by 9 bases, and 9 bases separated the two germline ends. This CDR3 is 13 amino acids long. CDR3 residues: CASSEGGSSPLHF. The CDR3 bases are TGTGCCAGCAGTGAGGGGGGTAGTTCACCCCTCCACTTT. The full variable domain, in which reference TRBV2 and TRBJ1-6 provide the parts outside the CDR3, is EPEVTQTPSHQVTQMGQEVILRCVPISNHLYFYWYRQILGQKVEFLVSFYNNEISEKSEIFDDQFSVERPDGSNFTLKIRSTKLEDSAMYFCASSEGGSSPLHFGNGTRLTVT.

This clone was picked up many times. CDR3 region: CASSPGTGGLNTEAFF. CDR3 coding DNA: TGTGCCAGCTCACCCGGGACAGGGGGCCTGAACACTGAAGCTTTCTTT. The chain has TRBV18 and TRBJ1-1, with TRBD1 identical over 12 bases. Trimming removed 3 bases from V and 0 bases from J; junction bases left unmatched: 2. From germline, CDR1 is KGHSH and CDR2 LQKENI. The length of the CDR3 is 16 residues.

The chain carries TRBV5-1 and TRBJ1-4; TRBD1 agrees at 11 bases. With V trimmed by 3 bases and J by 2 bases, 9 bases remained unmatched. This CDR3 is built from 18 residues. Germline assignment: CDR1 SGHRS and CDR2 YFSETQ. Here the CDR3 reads CASSSHLGQGETNEKLFF. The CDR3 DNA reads TGCGCCAGCAGCTCGCACCTGGGACAGGGGGAGACTAATGAAAAACTGTTTTTT.

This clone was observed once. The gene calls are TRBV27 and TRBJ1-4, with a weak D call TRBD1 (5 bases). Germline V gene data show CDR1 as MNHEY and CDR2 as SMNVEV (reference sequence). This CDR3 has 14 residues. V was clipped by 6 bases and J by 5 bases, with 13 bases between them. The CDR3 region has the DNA TGTGCCAGCAGAAAGACAGACTGGAATGAAAAACTGTTTTTT. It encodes CASRKTDWNEKLFF.

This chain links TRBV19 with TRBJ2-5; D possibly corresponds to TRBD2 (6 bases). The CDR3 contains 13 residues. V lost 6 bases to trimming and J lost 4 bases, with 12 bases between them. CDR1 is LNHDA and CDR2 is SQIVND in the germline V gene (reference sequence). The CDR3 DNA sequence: TGTGCCAGTAGCATACCTAGCGCAGAGACCCAGTACTTC. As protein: CASSIPSAETQYF.

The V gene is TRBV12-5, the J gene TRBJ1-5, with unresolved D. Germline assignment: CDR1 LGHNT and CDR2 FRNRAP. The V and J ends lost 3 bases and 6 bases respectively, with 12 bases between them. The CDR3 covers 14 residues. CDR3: CASGFRGGGQPQHF. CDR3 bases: TGTGCTAGTGGTTTCCGTGGAGGTGGTCAGCCCCAGCATTTT. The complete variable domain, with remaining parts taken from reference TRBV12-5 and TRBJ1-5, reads DARVTQTPRHKVTEMGQEVTMRCQPILGHNTVFWYRQTMMQGLELLAYFRNRAPLDDSGMPKDRFSAEMPDATLATLKIQPSEPRDSAVYFCASGFRGGGQPQHFGDGTRLSIL.

The chain's CDR3 is CASGRDSYNEQFF. In DNA, the CDR3 is TGTGCCAGCGGGAGGGACTCCTACAATGAGCAGTTCTTC. The chain is built from TRBV2 and TRBJ2-1; 7 nucleotides match TRBD2. J was trimmed by 0 bases and V by 8 bases; bases with no gene match: 1. Germline CDR1 and CDR2: SNHLY and FYNNEI. The CDR3 extends over 13 amino acids.

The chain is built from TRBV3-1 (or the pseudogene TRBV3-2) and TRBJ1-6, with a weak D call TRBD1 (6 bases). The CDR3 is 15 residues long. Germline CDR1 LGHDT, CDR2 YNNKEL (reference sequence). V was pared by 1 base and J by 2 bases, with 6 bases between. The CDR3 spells CASSQGTAYNSPLHF. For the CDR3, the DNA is TGTGCCAGCAGCCAAGGGACAGCCTATAATTCACCCCTCCACTTT.

This CDR3 is CASSRHREGGELFF. CDR3 coding DNA: TGCGCCAGCAGCCGTCACAGGGAGGGCGGGGAGCTGTTTTTT. This chain uses TRBV5-1 with TRBJ2-2; D perhaps matches TRBD2 (7 bases). Trimming pared 4 bases from V and 7 bases from J, leaving 14 bases between. Germline V gene lookup returns CDR1 SGHRS and CDR2 YFSETQ. This CDR3 has 14 amino acids.

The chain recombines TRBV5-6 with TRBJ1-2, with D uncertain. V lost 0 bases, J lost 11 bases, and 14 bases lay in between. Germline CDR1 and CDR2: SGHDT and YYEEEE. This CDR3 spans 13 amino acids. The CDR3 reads CASSLGSKGGYTF. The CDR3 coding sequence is TGTGCCAGCAGCTTGGGGTCGAAGGGAGGGTACACCTTC.

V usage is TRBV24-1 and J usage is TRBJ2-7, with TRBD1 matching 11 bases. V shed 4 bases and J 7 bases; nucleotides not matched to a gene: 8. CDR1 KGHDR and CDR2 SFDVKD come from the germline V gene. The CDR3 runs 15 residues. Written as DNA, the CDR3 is TGTGCCACCAGTGACAACGGACAGGGGGCTCGAGAGCAGTACTTC. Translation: CATSDNGQGAREQYF.

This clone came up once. The CDR3 sequence is CASSFPIAGPRNEQFF. CDR3 in DNA: TGTGCCAGCAGTTTCCCGATAGCGGGGCCACGGAATGAGCAGTTCTTC. The V gene is TRBV28, the J gene TRBJ2-1; 8 nucleotides match TRBD2. CDR1 and CDR2 (germline): MDHEN, SYDVKM. Trimming took 3 bases from V and 7 from J; bases not matched to a gene: 11. This CDR3 contains 16 residues.

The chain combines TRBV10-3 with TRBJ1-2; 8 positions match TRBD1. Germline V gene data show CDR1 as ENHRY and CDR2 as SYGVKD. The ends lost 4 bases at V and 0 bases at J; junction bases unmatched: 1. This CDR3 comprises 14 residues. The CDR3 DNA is TGTGCCATCAGTGGGACAGGGACTAACTATGGCTACACCTTC. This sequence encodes CAISGTGTNYGYTF.

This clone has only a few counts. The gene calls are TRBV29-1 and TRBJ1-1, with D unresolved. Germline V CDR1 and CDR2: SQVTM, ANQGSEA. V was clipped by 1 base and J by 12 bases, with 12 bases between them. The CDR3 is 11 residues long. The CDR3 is CSVEGGMVTFF. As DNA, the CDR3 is TGCAGCGTTGAAGGAGGGATGGTGACTTTCTTT.

The CDR3 sequence is CASSLNRAGGYTF. As DNA, the CDR3 is TGTGCCAGCAGTTTAAACAGGGCAGGGGGCTACACCTTC. The chain carries TRBV28 and TRBJ1-2; D is perhaps TRBD1 (6 bases). The CDR3 runs to 13 residues. In germline, CDR1 is MDHEN, CDR2 SYDVKM. Trimming removed 2 bases at V and 8 bases at J, with 12 bases between.

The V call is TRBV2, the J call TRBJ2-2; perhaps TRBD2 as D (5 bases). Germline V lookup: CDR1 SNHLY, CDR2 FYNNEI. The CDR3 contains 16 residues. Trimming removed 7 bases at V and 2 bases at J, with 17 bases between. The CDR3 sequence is CASISARPDNTGELFF. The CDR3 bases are TGTGCCAGCATTAGCGCCCGCCCGGATAACACCGGGGAGCTGTTTTTT. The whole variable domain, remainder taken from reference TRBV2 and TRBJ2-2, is EPEVTQTPSHQVTQMGQEVILRCVPISNHLYFYWYRQILGQKVEFLVSFYNNEISEKSEIFDDQFSVERPDGSNFTLKIRSTKLEDSAMYFCASISARPDNTGELFFGEGSRLTVL.

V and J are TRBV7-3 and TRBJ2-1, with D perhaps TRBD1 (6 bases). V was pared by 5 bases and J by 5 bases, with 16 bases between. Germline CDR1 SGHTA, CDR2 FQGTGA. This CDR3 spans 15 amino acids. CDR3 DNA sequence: TGTGCCAGCAGCCCACAGGGATGGCCTAACAATGAGCAGTTCTTC. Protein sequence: CASSPQGWPNNEQFF. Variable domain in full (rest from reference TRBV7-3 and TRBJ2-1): GAGVSQTPSNKVTEKGKYVELRCDPISGHTALYWYRQSLGQGPEFLIYFQGTGAADDSGLPNDRFFAVRPEGSVSTLKIQRTERGDSAVYLCASSPQGWPNNEQFFGPGTRLTVL.

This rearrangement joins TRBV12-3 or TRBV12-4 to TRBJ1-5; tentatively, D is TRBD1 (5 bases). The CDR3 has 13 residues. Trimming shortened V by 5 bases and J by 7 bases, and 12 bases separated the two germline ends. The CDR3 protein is CASSEGQGQPQHF. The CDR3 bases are TGTGCCAGCAGTGAAGGACAAGGCCAGCCCCAGCATTTT.

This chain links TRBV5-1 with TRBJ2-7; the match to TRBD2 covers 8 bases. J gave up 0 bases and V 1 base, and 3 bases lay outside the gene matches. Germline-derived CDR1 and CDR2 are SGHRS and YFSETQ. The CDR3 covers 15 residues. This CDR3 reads CASSLTSGPSYEQYF. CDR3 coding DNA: TGCGCCAGCAGCTTGACTAGCGGCCCCTCCTACGAGCAGTACTTC.

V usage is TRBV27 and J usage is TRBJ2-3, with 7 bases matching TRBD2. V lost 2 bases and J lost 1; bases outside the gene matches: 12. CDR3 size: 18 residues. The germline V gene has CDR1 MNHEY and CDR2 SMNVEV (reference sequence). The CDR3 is CASSLKGRRGGGTDTQYF. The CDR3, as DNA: TGTGCCAGCAGTTTAAAGGGTCGGAGGGGAGGGGGCACAGATACGCAGTATTTT.

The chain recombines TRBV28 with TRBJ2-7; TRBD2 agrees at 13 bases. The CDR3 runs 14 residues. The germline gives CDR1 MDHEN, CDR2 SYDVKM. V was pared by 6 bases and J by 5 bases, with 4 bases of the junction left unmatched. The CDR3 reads CASRGTSGNHEQYF. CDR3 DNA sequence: TGTGCCAGCAGAGGGACTAGCGGGAACCACGAGCAGTACTTC.

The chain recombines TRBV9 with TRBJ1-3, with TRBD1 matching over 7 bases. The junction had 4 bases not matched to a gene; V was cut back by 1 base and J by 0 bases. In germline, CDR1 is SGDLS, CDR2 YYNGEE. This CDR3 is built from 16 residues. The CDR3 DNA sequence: TGTGCCAGCAGCGTATCCTGGACAGGCTCTGGAAACACCATATATTTT. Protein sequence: CASSVSWTGSGNTIYF.

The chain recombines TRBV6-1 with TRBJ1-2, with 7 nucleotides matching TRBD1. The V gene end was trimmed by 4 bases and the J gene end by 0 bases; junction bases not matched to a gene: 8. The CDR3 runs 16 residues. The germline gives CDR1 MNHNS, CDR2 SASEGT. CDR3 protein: CASSVDRDRPNYGYTF. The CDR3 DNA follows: TGTGCCAGCAGTGTCGACCGGGACAGACCTAACTATGGCTACACCTTC.

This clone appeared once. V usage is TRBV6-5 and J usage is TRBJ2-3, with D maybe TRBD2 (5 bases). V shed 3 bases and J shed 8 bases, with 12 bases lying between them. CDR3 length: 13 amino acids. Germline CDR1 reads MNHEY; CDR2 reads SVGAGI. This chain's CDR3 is CASSYLGGGTQYF. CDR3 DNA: TGTGCCAGCAGTTATCTAGGAGGTGGTACGCAGTATTTT.